The 29 T cell receptor beta chains below all came from one sample that was sequenced in a study of shared clonotypes between healthy human individuals. Clones were sequenced by immunoSEQ multiplex PCR, and TCRdb holds only the in-frame ones, with some missing. The top ten clones hold about 0.89% of a sample with 1 million to 1.2 million clones, 77% of them seen once. Material: memory CD4+ T cells from PBMCs. Described subset: CD45RA-negative fraction. Receptor source: a man younger than 30 in good health. Some clones in this sample may be carry-over from other donors' samples.

The chain couples TRBV6-5 to TRBJ2-3, with D perhaps matching TRBD1 or TRBD2 (5 bases each). V dropped 6 bases and J dropped 6 bases, with 13 bases sitting between them. The CDR3 consists of 13 residues. Germline V gives CDR1 MNHEY, CDR2 SVGAGI. The CDR3 region is CASRRDPRDTQYF. CDR3 bases: TGTGCCAGCAGACGGGACCCCCGGGATACGCAGTATTTT.

The chain uses TRBV18 and TRBJ2-7; D may correspond to TRBD1 or TRBD2 (5 bases each). The length of the CDR3 is 14 residues. Germline V gives CDR1 KGHSH, CDR2 LQKENI. With 6 bases removed from V and 5 bases from J, the gap between germline ends came to 17 bases. The CDR3 region is CASSRGARGNEQYF. The CDR3 coding sequence is TGTGCCAGCTCTAGGGGCGCGAGGGGAAACGAGCAGTACTTC.

This clone has a count of ten or more. The chain couples TRBV18 to TRBJ2-5; D is undetermined. CDR1 KGHSH and CDR2 LQKENI come from the germline V gene. Deletions cut 0 bases from V and 0 bases from J, with 8 bases between. This CDR3 region has 15 residues. CDR3 coding DNA: TGTGCCAGCTCACCACCGGTGGCAAACCAAGAGACCCAGTACTTC. Translation gives CASSPPVANQETQYF.

The gene calls are TRBV5-4 and TRBJ2-2, with TRBD1 matching 8 bases. Germline trimming cut 4 bases from V and 1 base from J; bases unmatched to any gene: 6. Germline V CDR1 and CDR2: SGHNT, YYREEE (reference sequence). The CDR3 sequence is 16 residues long. The CDR3 sequence: CASSPGTGGNTGELFF. CDR3 sequence (DNA): TGTGCCAGCAGCCCGGGGACAGGAGGGAACACCGGGGAGCTGTTTTTT.

The rearrangement uses TRBV27 and TRBJ2-5; D is undetermined. The germline V and J ends were trimmed by 2 bases and 7 bases, with 8 bases remaining between them. The CDR3 contains 12 residues. CDR1 and CDR2 (germline): MNHEY, SMNVEV (reference sequence). CDR3 nucleotides: TGTGCCAGCAGTTTAAAGGGTAGGACCCAGTACTTC. Translation gives CASSLKGRTQYF.

This clone was recorded only once. The chain is built from TRBV29-1 and TRBJ2-7; 12 nucleotides agree with TRBD1. V lost 3 bases to trimming and J lost 6 bases; unmatched junction nucleotides: 6. Germline CDR1 SQVTM, CDR2 ANQGSEA. This CDR3 region has 14 residues. CDR3 protein: CSVDSGTGGSEQYF. CDR3 DNA sequence: TGCAGCGTTGACTCCGGGACAGGGGGCTCCGAGCAGTACTTC.

In DNA form, the CDR3 reads TGCGCCAGCAGCTTGGCAGGGATTGGGGCCAAAAACATTCAGTACTTC. It yields the protein CASSLAGIGAKNIQYF. The rearrangement links TRBV5-1 to TRBJ2-4; D possibly corresponds to TRBD1 (5 bases). Germline V gene sequence: CDR1 SGHRS, CDR2 YFSETQ. This CDR3 region has 16 residues. Trimming left V 0 bases short and J 1 base short, with 11 bases between.

This clone appeared once. The chain has TRBV30 and TRBJ2-1, with 9 positions matching TRBD2. The CDR3 contains 17 residues. CDR1 GTSNPN and CDR2 SVGIG come from the germline V gene (reference sequence). V trimming: 1 base; J trimming: 4 bases; junction bases outside the gene matches: 11. CDR3 sequence reads: CAWSAGVAGVAYNEQFF. CDR3 coding DNA: TGTGCCTGGAGTGCGGGGGTAGCGGGAGTTGCATACAATGAGCAGTTCTTC.

The rearrangement links TRBV30 to TRBJ2-3; TRBD1 matches at 9 bases. The V and J ends lost 4 bases and 4 bases, in that order; junction bases with no gene match: 12. From germline, CDR1 is GTSNPN and CDR2 SVGIG (reference sequence). This CDR3 has 16 residues. CDR3 sequence (DNA): TGTGCCTGGAAGGGTCCTAGACAGGGGGGAGCAGATACGCAGTATTTT. Protein: CAWKGPRQGGADTQYF. The complete variable domain, with remaining parts taken from reference TRBV30 and TRBJ2-3, reads SQTIHQWPATLVQPVGSPLSLECTVEGTSNPNLYWYRQAAGRGLQLLFYSVGIGQISSEVPQNLSASRPQDRQFILSSKKLLLSDSGFYLCAWKGPRQGGADTQYFGPGTRLTVL.

CDR3 nucleotide sequence: TGCAGCGTCGCGACTGTTGGGGAAAAACTGTTTTTT. Protein sequence: CSVATVGEKLFF. The J gene is TRBJ1-4, the V gene TRBV29-1; D is unclear. Trimming cost V 6 bases and J 8 bases, with 13 bases left between them. This CDR3 comprises 12 residues. The germline V gene has CDR1 SQVTM and CDR2 ANQGSEA.

With respect to this clone: This specimen includes other DNA sequences encoding the same CDR3. This rearrangement joins TRBV5-6 to TRBJ1-1; D is perhaps TRBD1 (5 bases). The CDR3 has 16 residues. Germline CDR1 is SGHDT and CDR2 is YYEEEE. Trimming removed 0 bases from V and 1 base from J, with 13 bases in between. CDR3 loop: CASSLGGGTGNTEAFF. The DNA for the CDR3 is TGTGCCAGCAGCTTGGGTGGGGGAACGGGGAACACTGAAGCTTTCTTT.

J is TRBJ2-7 and V is TRBV15; 7 positions match TRBD2. The CDR3 extends over 15 amino acids. J lost 1 base, V lost 0 bases, and 3 bases had no gene match. Germline CDR1 reads LNHNV; CDR2 reads YYDKDF (reference sequence). CDR3 in DNA: TGTGCCACCAGCAGAGACCCTAGCGGTTCCTACGAGCAGTACTTC. The encoded protein is CATSRDPSGSYEQYF.

This sequence joins TRBV7-3 and TRBJ2-3; perhaps TRBD2 as D (6 bases). V lost 5 bases and J lost 0, with 9 bases in between. This CDR3 is 14 amino acids long. CDR1 is SGHTA and CDR2 is FQGTGA in the germline V gene. This chain's CDR3 is CASSGSGSTDTQYF. The DNA of the CDR3 is TGTGCCAGCAGCGGTAGCGGTAGCACAGATACGCAGTATTTT.

CDR3 sequence reads: CASSQDDGLGWNQPQHF. As DNA, the CDR3 is TGTGCCAGCAGCCAAGATGACGGGTTGGGGTGGAATCAGCCCCAGCATTTT. The chain employs TRBV4-2 and TRBJ1-5; no definite D call. V shed 0 bases and J shed 4 bases, with 16 bases lying between them. This CDR3 has 17 amino acids. The V gene's germline CDR1 is LGHNA and CDR2 YNFKEQ.

The sample holds a few counts of this clone. The chain employs TRBV7-2 and TRBJ2-1; D may be TRBD2 (5 bases). The CDR3 is 15 amino acids. Trimming shortened V by 4 bases and J by 2 bases, and 12 bases separated the two germline ends. CDR1 and CDR2 from the germline V gene are SGHTA and FQGNSA. CDR3: CASSWWELAYNEQFF. In DNA, the CDR3 is TGTGCCAGCAGCTGGTGGGAGTTGGCCTACAATGAGCAGTTCTTC.

The chain carries TRBV18 and TRBJ2-7; 7 bases match TRBD1. The germline V gene encodes CDR1 KGHSH and CDR2 LQKENI. V trimming: 5 bases; J trimming: 2 bases; junction bases outside the gene matches: 6. The CDR3 extends over 14 amino acids. CDR3 sequence: CASSTRTGPYEQYF. The CDR3 DNA reads TGTGCCAGCTCAACAAGGACAGGTCCCTACGAGCAGTACTTC. Complete variable domain (other parts from reference TRBV18 and TRBJ2-7): NAGVMQNPRHLVRRRGQEARLRCSPMKGHSHVYWYRQLPEEGLKFMVYLQKENIIDESGMPKERFSAEFPKEGPSILRIQQVVRGDSAAYFCASSTRTGPYEQYFGPGTRLTVT.

Concerning this clone itself: Other DNA sequences within the sample encode an identical CDR3. This chain links TRBV5-6 with TRBJ2-5; 7 nucleotides align to TRBD1. The CDR3 spans 13 residues. V gave up 5 bases and J gave up 5 bases; unmatched junction bases: 6. Germline CDR1 and CDR2: SGHDT and YYEEEE. CDR3 protein: CASSLPGQETQYF. DNA of the CDR3: TGTGCCAGCAGTCTCCCGGGACAGGAGACCCAGTACTTC.

The chain couples TRBV5-6 to TRBJ2-2; D may be TRBD1 (5 bases). The CDR3 sequence is 14 residues long. Germline V lookup: CDR1 SGHDT, CDR2 YYEEEE. Trimming removed 3 bases from V and 6 bases from J, with 12 bases in between. CDR3 in DNA: TGTGCCAGCAGCTCCCAACAGGTTCCCGGGGAGCTGTTTTTT. Translation: CASSSQQVPGELFF.

CDR3 DNA sequence: TGTGCCAGCTCACACCGGGACAACCGTGGAAACACCATATATTTT. Translated: CASSHRDNRGNTIYF. The chain has TRBV18 and TRBJ1-3; D may be TRBD1 (6 bases). The V end was cut by 4 bases, the J end by 3 bases, with 13 bases between. CDR3 size: 15 residues. In germline, CDR1 is KGHSH, CDR2 LQKENI.

This sequence joins TRBV25-1 and TRBJ2-1; 11 bases map to TRBD2. This CDR3 spans 15 amino acids. Looked up from germline, CDR1 is MGHDK and CDR2 is SYGVNS. With 4 bases clipped from V and 6 bases from J, the junction kept 5 bases outside the gene matches. CDR3 in amino acids: CASSVLAGGPNEQFF. In DNA, the CDR3 is TGTGCCAGCAGTGTCCTAGCGGGAGGTCCCAATGAGCAGTTCTTC.

The rearrangement uses TRBV7-3 and TRBJ1-1; tentatively, D is TRBD1 (5 bases). V lost 5 bases and J lost 3, with 10 bases in between. The germline V gene has CDR1 SGHTA and CDR2 FQGTGA. This CDR3 has 13 residues. The CDR3 protein is CASSEQVDTEAFF. The CDR3 nucleotides are TGTGCCAGCAGCGAACAGGTTGACACTGAAGCTTTCTTT.

As to this clone: The junction does not match germline at one end; this may be a read error. J is TRBJ1-5 and V is TRBV10-3; 9 bases are a match to TRBD1. The CDR3 is made up of 16 amino acids. Germline V lookup: CDR1 ENHRY, CDR2 SYGVKD. Written as DNA, the CDR3 is TGTGCCACCAGTGAGTCAGGGGACAGGGTCAATCAGCCCCAGCATTTT. Amino acid sequence: CATSESGDRVNQPQHF.

The gene calls are TRBV30 and TRBJ2-5, with D tentatively TRBD2 (6 bases). Germline values: CDR1 GTSNPN, CDR2 SVGIG (reference sequence). Trimming stripped 1 base from V and 4 bases from J, with 10 bases between. The CDR3 consists of 13 residues. CDR3 sequence: CAWSGLVGETQYF. CDR3 bases: TGTGCCTGGAGTGGACTAGTTGGAGAGACCCAGTACTTC.

V is TRBV6-1 and J is TRBJ2-1, with 13 bases lining up with TRBD2. Trimming cost V 0 bases and J 8 bases; bases outside gene matches: 13. From germline, CDR1 is MNHNS and CDR2 SASEGT. This CDR3 comprises 19 residues. This CDR3 is CASSEARPRGLAGRYEQFF. CDR3 DNA sequence: TGTGCCAGCAGTGAAGCCCGGCCTAGGGGACTAGCGGGAAGATATGAGCAGTTCTTC.

The CDR3, as DNA: TGTGCCAGCACCCTTAGCGGGAGCACCGGGGAGCTGTTTTTT. This encodes CASTLSGSTGELFF. The chain is built from TRBV28 and TRBJ2-2; 9 bases map to TRBD2. With 7 bases clipped from V and 4 bases from J, the junction kept 4 bases outside the gene matches. The CDR3 runs 14 residues. The V gene's germline CDR1 is MDHEN and CDR2 SYDVKM. Together with reference TRBV28 and TRBJ2-2, the CDR3 gives the full variable domain: DVKVTQSSRYLVKRTGEKVFLECVQDMDHENMFWYRQDPGLGLRLIYFSYDVKMKEKGDIPEGYSVSREKKERFSLILESASTNQTSMYLCASTLSGSTGELFFGEGSRLTVL.

The chain uses TRBV6-1 and TRBJ2-7; D gene unclear. V was shortened by 5 bases and J by 2 bases, with 10 bases between the two germline ends. Germline V CDR1 and CDR2: MNHNS, SASEGT. CDR3 length: 13 amino acids. CDR3 bases: TGTGCCAGCAGTTGGACCCAGACCTACGAGCAGTACTTC. It translates to CASSWTQTYEQYF.

This clone has a handful of counts. This rearrangement joins TRBV18 to TRBJ2-7; 8 bases agree with TRBD2. The CDR3 sequence is 15 residues long. From germline, CDR1 is KGHSH and CDR2 LQKENI. The trim removed 0 bases at V and 12 bases at J, leaving 13 bases unmatched. In nucleotides, the CDR3 is TGTGCCAGCTCACCACCTTCAGCGGGGGCGAACTCGCGGTACTTC. Translated, it gives CASSPPSAGANSRYF.

Comments on this clone: One junction end does not reproduce the germline sequence, and a read error may be involved. Other DNA sequences in the same sample also yield this CDR3. This CDR3 is CASSLGGAGANVLTF. CDR3 coding DNA: TGTGCCAGCAGCTTAGGCGGGGCTGGGGCCAACGTTCTGACTTTC. This chain uses TRBV7-3 with TRBJ2-6; weak D call: TRBD2 (6 bases). CDR3 length: 15 amino acids. CDR1 SGHTA and CDR2 FQGTGA come from the germline V gene.

This clone was counted between two and nine times. This chain joins TRBV4-1 and TRBJ2-7; TRBD2 is a possible D gene (5 bases). Germline lookup yields CDR1 MGHRA and CDR2 YSYEKL. The CDR3 extends over 13 amino acids. The V and J ends lost 3 bases and 5 bases respectively, with 11 bases between them. CDR3 bases: TGCGCCAGCAGCCAGCGGCCCGGGGACGAGCAGTACTTC. This gives the protein CASSQRPGDEQYF.